This T cell receptor beta chain was captured by sequencing in a study of cytomegalovirus exposure and HLA in healthy donors. Study-wide results and limits: Immune exposure was documented only through CMV serostatus. Presence/absence analyses supposed approximately even sequencing depth among donors. Productive status was seen about 87% or about 30% of the time for most TCR beta V segments in an earlier analysis.

A word on this clone: The antigen is undetermined.

Germline assignment: CDR1 MGHRA and CDR2 YSYEKL. CDR3 length equals 17 residues. V lost 1 base and J lost 0; bases outside the gene matches: 5. 60 Vbeta and 13 Jbeta primers were used in PCR. The table came from immunoSEQ multiplex PCR; TCRdb's copy has only in-frame clones and leaves some out. Here the sample table reports some 39,000 clones. Input material: PBMCs. The J gene is TRBJ2-3, the V gene TRBV4-1; TRBD2 aligns across 9 bases. The sequence was obtained from a male donor in good health and CMV-seronegative. The CDR3 spells CASSQVVAGVSTDTQYF. The CDR3 region has the DNA TGCGCCAGCAGCCAAGTTGTAGCGGGGGTTAGCACAGATACGCAGTATTTT.